The 21 T cell receptor beta chains below come from one sample, sequenced in a study of cytomegalovirus exposure and HLA in healthy donors (dated by TCRdb to about 2017). The library was made by the immunoSEQ multiplex PCR assay. For the multiplex PCR, a mixture combining 60 forward primers for TCR Vbeta segments and 13 reverse primers for TCR Jbeta segments was used. The source is immuneACCESS, and TCRdb retained only in-frame sequences with V and J called. Part of the clones is not carried over; for the studies checked, unresolved V genes explain less than half of this, and the remainder is unexplained. The sample table records roughly 200,000 clones; around three quarters of these occur just once. Around 5.7% of the sample is taken by the ten largest. The sample consisted of PBMCs. These receptors originate from a man aged 40-49 years in good health and CMV-seronegative.

This clone came up a few times. CDR3 region: CASSVEIQPQETQYF. The CDR3 coding sequence is TGTGCCAGCAGCGTAGAGATACAGCCACAAGAGACCCAGTACTTC. The gene calls are TRBV9 and TRBJ2-5; D is undetermined. V lost 0 bases, J lost 2 bases, and 11 bases lay in between. CDR1 and CDR2 (germline): SGDLS, YYNGEE. This CDR3 contains 15 residues.

The chain has TRBV11-2 and TRBJ1-1, with TRBD1 matching 7 bases. V dropped 6 bases and J dropped 6; count of bases not matched to a gene: 4. CDR3 length equals 12 residues. The germline V gene encodes CDR1 SGHAT and CDR2 FQNNGV. The CDR3 DNA reads TGTGCCAGCAGATGGACAGGAGCTGAAGCTTTCTTT. Translation gives CASRWTGAEAFF.

The gene calls are TRBV18 and TRBJ1-4; the match to TRBD1 covers 7 bases. Trimming took 3 bases from V and 3 from J; bases not matched to a gene: 7. CDR3 length equals 16 residues. The germline gives CDR1 KGHSH, CDR2 LQKENI. As DNA, the CDR3 is TGTGCCAGCTCACCGTGGGGGGACAGCTCTAATGAAAAACTGTTTTTT. It encodes CASSPWGDSSNEKLFF.

The genes are TRBV6-4 and TRBJ1-1; no definite D call. This CDR3 has 15 residues. V shed 2 bases and J shed 11 bases, with 21 bases lying between them. The germline gives CDR1 MRHNA, CDR2 SNTAGT. This chain's CDR3 is CASSDKGEQTRMAFF. DNA of the CDR3: TGTGCCAGCAGTGACAAGGGAGAACAGACTCGGATGGCTTTCTTT.

This clone was observed a handful of times. CDR3 nucleotide sequence: TGTGCCAGCAGCTTAGCAGGGGGCACCGGGGAGCTGTTTTTT. This translates into CASSLAGGTGELFF. The chain employs TRBV11-2 and TRBJ2-2; 7 bases line up with TRBD1. This CDR3 has 14 residues. The V gene end was trimmed by 1 base and the J gene end by 4 bases; junction bases not matched to a gene: 0. Germline lookup yields CDR1 SGHAT and CDR2 FQNNGV.

This clone has only a few counts. The chain recombines TRBV19 with TRBJ1-5; D remains unclear. This CDR3 has 14 residues. The V end was cut by 7 bases, the J end by 3 bases, with 13 bases between. Germline V gives CDR1 LNHDA, CDR2 SQIVND (reference sequence). CDR3 region: CASKTPLPNQPQHF. In DNA, the CDR3 is TGTGCCAGTAAAACTCCCCTGCCCAATCAGCCCCAGCATTTT.

This clone has only one observation. The chain carries TRBV5-1 and TRBJ2-3; D gene ambiguous. Per the germline V gene, CDR1 is SGHRS and CDR2 is YFSETQ. The CDR3 length is 13 residues. The V gene lost 4 bases and the J gene lost 1 base, with 7 bases spanning the gap. Written as DNA, the CDR3 is TGCGCCAGCAGCCAGCAGGGCACAGATACGCAGTATTTT. Its translation: CASSQQGTDTQYF. The complete variable domain, with remaining parts taken from reference TRBV5-1 and TRBJ2-3, reads KAGVTQTPRYLIKTRGQQVTLSCSPISGHRSVSWYQQTPGQGLQFLFEYFSETQRNKGNFPGRFSGRQFSNSRSEMNVSTLELGDSALYLCASSQQGTDTQYFGPGTRLTVL.

This clone has just a few counts. The chain combines TRBV6-5 with TRBJ2-7; 9 nucleotides agree with TRBD2. The CDR3 is 15 residues long. V shed 7 bases, J shed 2 bases, and the junction held 9 bases outside the gene matches. Germline CDR1 is MNHEY and CDR2 is SVGAGI. The DNA of the CDR3 is TGTGCCAGCATTCCAAGAGCGGGGGGCGCCTACGAGCAGTACTTC. Protein product: CASIPRAGGAYEQYF.

This chain links TRBV7-2 with TRBJ2-3, with 8 bases identical to TRBD2. The CDR3 runs to 17 residues. Germline loops: CDR1 SGHTA, CDR2 FQGNSA. The J segment lost 1 base and the V segment lost 1 base, leaving 7 bases of the junction unmatched. The CDR3 DNA reads as TGTGCCAGCAGCTTAGTTAGCGGGATGGGAGGCACAGATACGCAGTATTTT. Its protein product is CASSLVSGMGGTDTQYF.

V and J are TRBV7-6 and TRBJ2-5; D is perhaps TRBD2 (7 bases). V lost 4 bases and J 5 bases, leaving 14 bases between the germline ends. Germline V gene sequence: CDR1 SGHVS, CDR2 FNYEAQ. The CDR3 extends over 14 amino acids. CDR3: CASSSGGAGETQYF. CDR3 nucleotide sequence: TGTGCCAGCAGCTCTGGGGGGGCAGGGGAGACCCAGTACTTC.

The chain recombines TRBV30 with TRBJ2-5; TRBD2 agrees at 9 bases. Germline CDR1 GTSNPN, CDR2 SVGIG (reference sequence). This CDR3 has 14 residues. Trimming cost V 0 bases and J 5 bases; bases outside gene matches: 4. CDR3 region: CAWSVLAGVETQYF. CDR3 nucleotides: TGTGCCTGGAGTGTATTAGCGGGAGTTGAGACCCAGTACTTC.

This chain links TRBV15 with TRBJ1-2, with a weak D call TRBD1 (5 bases). Trimming removed 0 bases at V and 5 bases at J, with 13 bases between. This CDR3 spans 15 amino acids. Germline CDR1 and CDR2: LNHNV and YYDKDF (reference sequence). For the CDR3, the DNA is TGTGCCACCAGCAGAGATAGGTCAGGGCGGTATGGCTACACCTTC. Amino acids: CATSRDRSGRYGYTF.

This chain links TRBV9 with TRBJ1-3; TRBD1 matches at 9 bases. Unmatched junction bases numbered 9, after V lost 1 base and J lost 4 bases. CDR3 length equals 17 residues. Germline loops: CDR1 SGDLS, CDR2 YYNGEE. The CDR3 DNA follows: TGTGCCAGCAGCGTAAAAGGGGGACAGGGAGGGGGAAACACCATATATTTT. It translates to CASSVKGGQGGGNTIYF.

The V and J genes are TRBV2 and TRBJ2-1; 14 bases fit TRBD2. The CDR3 has 14 amino acids. Germline V gene sequence: CDR1 SNHLY, CDR2 FYNNEI. Trimming cost V 10 bases and J 9 bases; bases outside gene matches: 8. CDR3 residues: CATDLTSGRGEQFF. Here the CDR3 DNA reads TGTGCCACCGACCTGACTAGCGGGAGGGGTGAGCAGTTCTTC.

This clone has only a few counts. The chain combines TRBV7-2 with TRBJ2-5; D not resolved. This CDR3 is built from 14 residues. Trimming left V 3 bases short and J 0 bases short, with 8 bases between. Germline V gene lookup returns CDR1 SGHTA and CDR2 FQGNSA. In nucleotides, the CDR3 is TGTGCCAGCAGCTTCGATAGATACCAAGAGACCCAGTACTTC. Amino acids: CASSFDRYQETQYF.

The chain uses TRBV5-4 and TRBJ2-3; 15 bases are a match to TRBD2. The CDR3 is 16 residues long. The germline CDR1 and CDR2 sequences are SGHNT and YYREEE (reference sequence). Losses at the gene ends were 9 bases for V and 3 bases for J; bases not matched to a gene: 8. DNA of the CDR3: TGTGCCACGGGACTAGCGGGGGGCGGTCGGACAGATACGCAGTATTTT. Translation gives CATGLAGGGRTDTQYF.

CDR3 sequence reads: CASSQVGGRVFEKLFF. In DNA, the CDR3 is TGCGCCAGCAGCCAAGTAGGCGGCAGGGTGTTTGAAAAACTGTTTTTT. The chain couples TRBV4-3 to TRBJ1-4, with D maybe TRBD1 (5 bases). CDR3 length equals 16 residues. Deletions cut 1 base from V and 7 bases from J, with 16 bases between. The germline gives CDR1 LGHNA, CDR2 YSLEER.

V gene TRBV15 combines with J gene TRBJ2-7, with 9 bases aligning to TRBD1. The CDR3 runs to 15 residues. Germline V CDR1 and CDR2: LNHNV, YYDKDF (reference sequence). V lost 5 bases, J lost 2 bases, and 7 bases stayed unmatched. The DNA for the CDR3 is TGTGCCACCAGCGTCGCCGGGACAGGGACCTACGAGCAGTACTTC. This translates into CATSVAGTGTYEQYF. The full variable domain, with the rest looked up from reference TRBV15 and TRBJ2-7, is DAMVIQNPRYQVTQFGKPVTLSCSQTLNHNVMYWYQQKSSQAPKLLFHYYDKDFNNEADTPDNFQSRRPNTSFCFLDIRSPGLGDTAMYLCATSVAGTGTYEQYFGPGTRLTVT.

The chain is built from TRBV7-2 and TRBJ2-7; D remains ambiguous. The CDR3 has 13 amino acids. With 4 bases removed from V and 5 bases from J, the gap between germline ends came to 12 bases. Germline V gene sequence: CDR1 SGHTA, CDR2 FQGNSA. This chain's CDR3 is CASSSNYGDEQYF. The CDR3 DNA sequence: TGTGCCAGCAGCTCGAATTACGGTGACGAGCAGTACTTC.

The gene calls are TRBV21-1 and TRBJ2-5; the table calls TRBD2, which could not be checked here. TRBV21-1 is recorded as a pseudogene. The CDR3 totals 16 residues. As DNA, the CDR3 is TGTGCCAGCACCGATCTAGCGGGGCCGCTCCATGAGACCCAGTACTTC. Protein: CASTDLAGPLHETQYF.

Concerning this clone: Other DNA sequences from this sample encode an identical CDR3 as well. The chain recombines TRBV6-5 with TRBJ2-3; TRBD1 agrees at 7 bases. The germline CDR1 and CDR2 sequences are MNHEY and SVGAGI. This CDR3 is 13 amino acids long. V trimming: 6 bases; J trimming: 6 bases; junction bases outside the gene matches: 6. DNA of the CDR3: TGTGCCAGCAGCCCGACAGGGCCCGATACGCAGTATTTT. Its protein product is CASSPTGPDTQYF.